The entry below gives a single TCR beta chain sequence along with its context. The data stem from a study of control samples from healthy donors and cancer patients. Libraries were prepared by immunoSEQ multiplex PCR; TCRdb keeps only in-frame clonotypes and omits some of them. The data hold 70,000 to 85,000 clones, with roughly 82% observed a single time. This CDR3 is built from 15 residues. V was cut by 4 bases and J by 2 bases, with 12 bases left in between. Looked up from germline, CDR1 is SEHNR and CDR2 is FQNEAQ (reference sequence). The chain has TRBV7-9 and TRBJ2-1; TRBD1 might be the D (6 bases). The material sequenced was PBMCs. The clonotype originates from a man in his sixties with head and neck cancer. CDR3 region: CASSSRTVPYNEQFF. CDR3 nucleotides: TGTGCCAGCAGCTCGAGGACAGTTCCCTACAATGAGCAGTTCTTC.